These 18 T cell receptor beta chains originate from one sample sequenced in a study of shared clonotypes between healthy human individuals. Clones were read by immunoSEQ multiplex PCR, and TCRdb kept only the in-frame ones, dropping some. The table has around 700,000 clones, about 90% seen once. CD45RO-negative CD8 cells positively selected for CCR7 made up the naive population, which excluded terminally differentiated effector memory CD45RA+ cells. Material for sequencing was naive CD8+ T cells sorted from blood. The receptors were gathered from a man aged 25 to 40 in good health.

The V gene is TRBV27, the J gene TRBJ2-1; unclear D gene. The CDR3 is 14 amino acids. V shed 8 bases and J shed 6 bases, with 17 bases lying between them. The V gene's germline CDR1 is MNHEY and CDR2 SMNVEV (reference sequence). The CDR3 sequence: CASSFVGPGNEQFF. CDR3 coding DNA: TGTGCCAGCTCTTTTGTCGGACCGGGCAATGAGCAGTTCTTC.

The rearrangement joins TRBV30 to TRBJ2-2; D unresolved. Between the trimmed V and J ends, which lost 3 bases and 6 bases, there was a span of 17 bases. The CDR3 contains 15 residues. The germline CDR1 and CDR2 sequences are GTSNPN and SVGIG (reference sequence). CDR3 loop: CAWRGIPLNPGELFF. CDR3 sequence (DNA): TGTGCCTGGAGAGGCATCCCCTTAAATCCCGGGGAGCTGTTTTTT.

This chain joins TRBV2 and TRBJ2-4; 10 bases align to TRBD1. The CDR3 has 20 amino acids. V was clipped by 1 base and J by 1 base; unmatched bases: 13. CDR1 is SNHLY and CDR2 is FYNNEI in the germline V gene. CDR3 in DNA: TGTGCCAGCAGTGAAGTTGCGACAGGGGGCGAATTTGGGGCCAAAAACATTCAGTACTTC. Its translation is CASSEVATGGEFGAKNIQYF.

The V call is TRBV29-1, the J call TRBJ2-1; 8 bases are a match to TRBD2. The V segment lost 3 bases and the J segment 7 bases; nucleotides outside the gene matches: 8. From germline, CDR1 is SQVTM and CDR2 ANQGSEA. The length of the CDR3 is 14 residues. The CDR3 coding sequence is TGCAGCGTTGATCAGCCGGGAGGGCGGAATGAGCAGTTCTTC. Its translation is CSVDQPGGRNEQFF.

The rearrangement uses TRBV27 and TRBJ2-3; 10 bases are shared with TRBD1. V lost 4 bases and J lost 4; bases outside the gene matches: 2. This CDR3 spans 14 amino acids. Looked up from germline, CDR1 is MNHEY and CDR2 is SMNVEV (reference sequence). CDR3 in amino acids: CASSSGQGADTQYF. DNA of the CDR3: TGTGCCAGCAGTTCAGGACAGGGGGCAGATACGCAGTATTTT.

The gene calls are TRBV7-9 and TRBJ1-4; D is ambiguous. Trimming cost V 4 bases and J 5 bases, with 17 bases left between them. The CDR3 is made up of 16 amino acids. Germline lookup yields CDR1 SEHNR and CDR2 FQNEAQ (reference sequence). The CDR3 sequence: CASSSIETRLNEKLFF. The CDR3 nucleotides read TGTGCCAGCAGCTCCATTGAGACACGGCTAAATGAAAAACTGTTTTTT.

In its sample, this clone was seen once. CDR3 residues: CASSANPLTDTQYF. As DNA, the CDR3 is TGTGCCAGCAGCGCTAACCCCCTCACAGATACGCAGTATTTT. The chain carries TRBV9 and TRBJ2-3; D not resolved. The CDR3 length is 14 residues. Trimming took 3 bases from V and 2 from J, leaving 10 bases between them. Per germline, CDR1 SGDLS and CDR2 YYNGEE.

The chain is built from TRBV7-9 and TRBJ1-1, with 7 bases lining up with TRBD1. Germline lookup yields CDR1 SEHNR and CDR2 FQNEAQ (reference sequence). The CDR3 length is 15 residues. The V and J ends lost 2 bases and 1 base, in that order; junction bases with no gene match: 4. CDR3 amino acids: CASSLIQGGNTEAFF. The CDR3 DNA follows: TGTGCCAGCAGCTTAATCCAGGGGGGGAACACTGAAGCTTTCTTT.

The chain links TRBV30 to TRBJ2-7; 10 nucleotides align to TRBD1. CDR3 length: 13 amino acids. Germline loops: CDR1 GTSNPN, CDR2 SVGIG (reference sequence). With 5 bases clipped from V and 5 bases from J, the junction kept 6 bases outside the gene matches. CDR3 residues: CAWGTGASDEQYF. CDR3 nucleotide sequence: TGTGCCTGGGGGACAGGGGCCAGCGACGAGCAGTACTTC.

The chain combines TRBV2 with TRBJ2-3, with 8 nucleotides matching TRBD2. The V gene's germline CDR1 is SNHLY and CDR2 FYNNEI. V shed 5 bases, J shed 6 bases, and the junction held 7 bases outside the gene matches. The length of the CDR3 is 14 residues. CDR3 in DNA: TGTGCCAGCAGTTCGGGACTAGGGTCTGATACGCAGTATTTT. Translated: CASSSGLGSDTQYF.

As to this clone: This CDR3 is also generated by other DNA sequences in the sample. CDR3 sequence reads: CASSLASYEQYF. CDR3 sequence (DNA): TGTGCCAGCAGTTTGGCTAGCTACGAGCAGTACTTC. This rearrangement joins TRBV28 to TRBJ2-7; no clear D. CDR3 length: 12 amino acids. Trimming removed 3 bases from V and 3 bases from J, with 6 bases in between. Germline loops: CDR1 MDHEN, CDR2 SYDVKM.

The chain carries TRBV7-2 and TRBJ1-1; possibly TRBD1 for D (6 bases). The germline V gene has CDR1 SGHTA and CDR2 FQGNSA. CDR3 length: 17 amino acids. Trimming took 5 bases from V and 0 from J, leaving 19 bases between them. CDR3 sequence (DNA): TGTGCCAGCAGCCTCCCCCCTACGGGGGCGATGAACACTGAAGCTTTCTTT. Translated, it gives CASSLPPTGAMNTEAFF.

The rearrangement links TRBV6-1 to TRBJ2-5; maybe TRBD2 (7 bases). V was trimmed by 2 bases and J by 1 base, leaving 11 bases between them. The CDR3 is 15 amino acids. Germline V gene data show CDR1 as MNHNS and CDR2 as SASEGT. The CDR3 bases are TGTGCCAGCAGTGAAATGAGGGGGGGCCAAGAGACCCAGTACTTC. Its translation: CASSEMRGGQETQYF.

The chain recombines TRBV7-7 with TRBJ2-5; tentatively, D is TRBD1 (5 bases). Trimming shortened V by 1 base and J by 1 base, and 10 bases separated the two germline ends. CDR1 is SSHAT, CDR2 FNYEAQ, per germline (reference sequence). The CDR3 covers 15 residues. The CDR3 coding sequence is TGTGCCAGCAGCTTAGTGTTGGGGCGCCAAGAGACCCAGTACTTC. It codes for CASSLVLGRQETQYF.

This clone has only a few counts. The V gene is TRBV2, the J gene TRBJ1-2; D call uncertain. Germline CDR1 SNHLY, CDR2 FYNNEI. This CDR3 spans 12 amino acids. V was trimmed by 8 bases and J by 6 bases, leaving 13 bases between them. In nucleotides, the CDR3 is TGTGCCAGCGTCGACCCTTTGGATGGCTACACCTTC. This gives the protein CASVDPLDGYTF.

J is TRBJ1-5 and V is TRBV5-8; D is uncertain. CDR1 is SGHTS, CDR2 YDEGEE, per germline. This CDR3 region has 15 residues. The V gene lost 0 bases and the J gene lost 0 bases, with 7 bases spanning the gap. In DNA form, the CDR3 reads TGTGCCAGCAGCTTGGCAGAATATAGCAATCAGCCCCAGCATTTT. It is translated as CASSLAEYSNQPQHF.

This chain uses TRBV18 with TRBJ2-5; possible D gene TRBD2, 5 bases. V shed 6 bases and J shed 0 bases, with 14 bases lying between them. There are 15 residues in the CDR3. From germline, CDR1 is KGHSH and CDR2 LQKENI. Written as DNA, the CDR3 is TGTGCCAGCTCCCCATTAAGGACTGACCAAGAGACCCAGTACTTC. This encodes CASSPLRTDQETQYF.

The V gene is TRBV7-9, the J gene TRBJ2-1, with 7 bases lining up with TRBD2. Germline trimming cut 3 bases from V and 10 bases from J; bases unmatched to any gene: 9. The CDR3 consists of 14 residues. Germline V CDR1 and CDR2: SEHNR, FQNEAQ (reference sequence). The CDR3 sequence is CASSLVRSGGEQFF. CDR3 coding DNA: TGTGCCAGCAGCTTGGTTCGATCGGGGGGAGAGCAGTTCTTC.